The sequence of this T cell receptor (beta chain) was determined in a study of cytomegalovirus exposure and HLA in healthy donors (TCRdb year 2017). At the level of the whole study: An earlier analysis of several hundred of the donors reported under 300 Gb of sequence data and 100 million to 120 million unique TCR beta sequences obtained from about 180 million T cells. An early release that covered 640 HLA-typed donors contained approximately 320 gigabases of sequencing data and approximately 85 million unique TCR sequences. Of the roughly 410 genotyped donors, approximately 81% were placed in the genetic ancestry cluster associated with self-reported Caucasian donors. The study aimed to test whether signatures of past pathogen exposure could be identified by cataloging public T cell receptors. The T cell repertoires of some 700 subjects were profiled by immunosequencing and related to cytomegalovirus serostatus. A separate validation cohort of approximately 130 different subjects was used in addition to the 666-subject first cohort. High-throughput TCR immunosequencing, statistical association of individual TCRs with disease status, and machine learning were combined to predict cytomegalovirus infection status. To study patterns of TCR occurrence, a later analysis re-analyzed previously published TCR beta repertoires from 600 to 750 donors and added high-resolution HLA genotyping. Rather than using new phenotypic data, the later analysis identified candidate immune exposures from TCR beta sequences and from how often those sequences occurred across donors. An earlier analysis of 587 of the donors used high-throughput TCR beta sequencing to judge whether each TCR beta V gene segment behaved as functional or pseudogenic. Donor age, sex, ethnicity and CMV serostatus were compiled alongside the repertoire data. A later genetic analysis took genome-wide SNP genotypes for 398 of the 666 donors and used that subset as a discovery cohort. Every repertoire in the discovery cohort had been generated on one and the same sequencing platform. HLA typing covered class I and class II loci at four-digit resolution. The number of typed donors differed by locus: roughly 629-640 for A, B, C, DRB1 and DQB1; 500 to 550 for DQA1; approximately 610 for DPA1; and some 470 for DPB1. Roughly 5 DR-DQ haplotypes were handled as single units for association and clustering, since linkage in the cohort was strong. On average, roughly 240,000 unique TCR beta nucleotide sequences were sequenced per donor among 350 to 400 genotyped donors of the cohort, with around 19% of those sequences being non-productive.

The cohort was made up of approximately 700 healthy bone marrow donors. Cohort members were all nominally healthy when sampled, although unrecorded immune exposures were likely present. The donor tested CMV seronegative and was one of the 352 seronegative cohort members. Each donor provided a peripheral blood sample, and peripheral blood mononuclear cells were used for TCR beta sequencing. The Qiagen DNeasy Blood Extraction Kit was used to extract genomic DNA from the blood cell samples. The cysteine opens and the phenylalanine closes a CDR3 of 15 amino acids. Of all the DNA, just the CDR3 is kept, 45 bases in frame from base 1. CDR1 and CDR2 (GTSNPN, SVGIG) derive from the germline V gene (reference sequence). Trimming takes 0 bases off V and 2 bases off J; junction bases not matched to a gene: 6. The library was generated by the immunoSEQ multiplex PCR assay. The multiplex PCR relied on a mix of 60 forward primers for TCR Vbeta segments and 13 reverse primers for TCR Jbeta segments. A multiplex PCR assay on genomic DNA amplified the CDR3 region of rearranged TCR beta genes. Amplified TCR beta libraries were sequenced as 87-base-pair reads on the Illumina HiSeq System. The authors processed their data as follows. A later analysis tallied 80 million to 95 million unique TCR beta chains across the approximately 670 repertoires, and about 10 million of those chains were shared by two or more donors. A nearest-neighbor algorithm error-corrected the raw reads and collapsed the reads into unique sequences, merging closely related sequences to remove PCR and sequencing errors. V, D and J gene segments were assigned by aligning CDR3 sequences to IMGT reference sequences. For a sequence to be retained, at least a six-nucleotide match to both a V gene segment and a J gene segment was required. Rearrangements were classified as productive when the CDR3 lacked stop codons and remained in frame with V and J, and all other rearrangements were classified as non-productive. Following IMGT convention, CDR3 was defined as the stretch from the second conserved V-encoded cysteine up to the conserved J-encoded phenylalanine. The earlier analysis of about 560 of the donors excluded any sequence lacking an unambiguous match to a single V gene segment. An earlier analysis of a few hundred of the donors called V segments functional above 56.7% productive rearrangements and segregating when the between-donor standard deviation exceeded 5%. A statistical classification framework was built for diagnosing cytomegalovirus status from the catalog of TCR beta chain sequences. In a later analysis, V and J genes were assigned by comparing TCR nucleotide sequences against IMGT/GENE-DB human TR gene sequences. In a later analysis, CDR3 sequences and most-parsimonious VDJ recombination scenarios were assigned using the TCRdist pipeline. In a later analysis, every TCR beta chain was defined by the combination of its CDR3 amino acid sequence and its V-gene family, and reads without a unique V-gene family were dropped. A later analysis removed 550 to 700 highly shared, low-generation-probability nucleotide sequences to deal with suspected cross-contamination and a sequencing artifact. In a later analysis, a clonal expansion index for each public chain was calculated from normalized within-repertoire ranks of inferred template counts. A later analysis computed generation probabilities with a VDJ recombination model fitted to out-of-frame rearrangements, and checked the results against IGoR. In a later analysis, hypergeometric tests were used to score TCR-TCR, TCR-HLA and TCR-CMV co-occurrence, with a repertoire-size bias correction applied to TCR pairs. False discovery rates were estimated in a later analysis by permuting HLA or CMV assignments 20 times. In a later analysis, co-occurring TCRs were grouped with DBSCAN, and TCRdist sequence similarity was added when clustering was performed within HLA-allele-positive subsets. Co-occurrence clustering excluded repertoires with fewer than 30,000 or more than 120,000 public chains, plus five with anomalous nucleotide sharing. TCRdb obtained this table from immuneACCESS and retained in-frame rearrangements with V and J assigned. These tables miss some clones; where compared with another copy, unresolved V genes account for less than half of the shortfall, and the remainder is unexplained. D and trimming were read from the DNA, whereas the V and J calls and clone size are those reported in that table. In all, the sample holds tens of thousands of clones, and roughly three quarters of those were seen once. The top ten clones comprise approximately 3% of the sample.

Beyond this particular receptor, the publication reports: Some IMGT-functional V segments, including TRBV6-2 and TRBV6-3, could not be told apart with the 87-base-pair reads, so those segments were excluded. For the cohort, immune exposure information was limited to CMV serostatus. A few of the identified cytomegalovirus-associated TCR beta chains were confirmed in vitro to be specific for cytomegalovirus antigens. A later analysis found that HLA-associated TCR beta chains were more clonally expanded and had lower generation probabilities than equally common non-associated chains. The study listed over 150 TCR beta chains as associated with cytomegalovirus. In a later analysis, TCR association rates were found to vary across HLA loci, with the most associated TCRs seen for DRB1 alleles and the fewest for HLA-C alleles. Several of the top co-occurrence clusters appeared to be linked to parvovirus B19, influenza, CMV and Epstein-Barr virus, according to a later analysis. The authors suggested that the approach could potentially be extended to other disease states and immunological phenotypes. In both the original and validation cohorts, the classifier was reported to diagnose cytomegalovirus status with high specificity and sensitivity. According to a later analysis, most CMV-associated TCR beta chains appeared to be HLA-restricted, and the HLA associations seemed to be driven largely by CMV exposure. Fewer than 20 rarely observed V segments, including chromosome 9 orphons, were excluded from the earlier analysis of approximately 500 of the donors because counts were too low. V-gene and J-gene trimming of TCR beta chains was associated with a missense DCLRE1C variant in a later genetic analysis, and the association was replicated in an independent cohort. Correlated functional status among segregating V segments might reflect linkage disequilibrium, but an unknown experimental factor could not be ruled out. A further reported finding was that TCR beta sequences accurately predicted the HLA-A and HLA-B alleles for most subjects in the first cohort. In this cohort, only TCR beta chains were sequenced, and detectable features were limited by the absence of alpha or paired-chain data. When HLA alleles, especially DR and DQ, strongly co-occurred, attributing TCR associations to individual alleles was difficult. In a later genetic analysis, fewer N-insertions in productive TCRs were reported among donors in an Asian-associated ancestry cluster than the approximately 710-donor mean. The sequencing pipeline was judged likely to have produced a cluster of highly shared sequence variants as a technical artifact. Sequencing depth was assumed to be roughly uniform across donors in the presence/absence analyses, though that assumption may not hold. Most TCR sequences were seen in very few donors, while some public TCRs were found in many individuals. At a false discovery rate of 0.05, a later analysis linked roughly 17,000 TCR beta sequences to specific HLA alleles. Because HLA typing was missing for some donors at each locus, association tests included only the typed subset. In an earlier analysis of approximately 590 of the donors, most TCR beta V segments appeared in productive rearrangements about 87% or about 30% of the time, broadly matching IMGT annotations.

Worth noting for this clone: The antigen it binds to is not known. No qualities accompany the bases; no much larger clone lies one base away.

The chain is assembled from TRBV30 and TRBJ2-5; TRBD1 lines up with 7 middle nucleotides. This receptor was identified in a young man in good health and CMV-seronegative. Input material: PBMCs. DNA sequence: TGTGCCTGGAGTGTTAAGGGGGCTGGACAAGAGACCCAGTACTTC. Translated, it reads CAWSVKGAGQETQYF.